This T cell receptor beta chain was captured by sequencing in a study of spatial heterogeneity in lung cancer. Each TCR cDNA molecule carried a unique molecular identifier. TCRdb itself ran the 5' RACE reads through MiXCR, one entry per CDR3 protein. The data show 5,000 or so distinct CDR3 sequences, around 20% seen once. By sample fraction, this clonotype is medium-sized. This beta chain appears as a stray read in a library generated for alpha chains; its size is not informative. Germline lookup yields CDR1 SGHVS and CDR2 FNYEAQ. The germline V and J ends were trimmed by 1 base and 0 bases, with 7 bases remaining between them. The CDR3 runs to 15 residues. Time point described: sample taken at primary tumor resection. Sequencing was performed on whole RNA extracted from tumor and nontumor lung tissue, or from frozen PBMC, and the material was left unsorted.

The rearrangement uses TRBV7-6 and TRBJ1-5; no definite D call. The sequence came from a male donor with early-stage non-small cell lung cancer. The input for sequencing was normal lung tissue next to the tumor, taken at surgery. The CDR3 region is CASSLDGYSNQPQHF. The CDR3 bases are TGTGCCAGCAGCTTAGACGGCTATAGCAATCAGCCCCAGCATTTT.